This T cell receptor gamma chain is drawn from a study of gamma delta lymphoproliferative disorders and STAT genes. Within the sample, this clone is medium-sized (0.01 to 0.1%). TCRdb re-called the multiplex PCR reads via CATT. The table includes several hundred gamma-chain clones, approximately 13% detected once. CDR1 is EGSNGY and CDR2 is YDSYNSKV in the germline V gene. After removal of 9 bases from V and 12 bases from J, the junction contained 14 bases not matched to a gene. There are 11 residues in the CDR3. Sequencing used genomic DNA taken from PBMCs of patients and controls. V is TRGV2 and J is TRGJ1 or TRGJ2. The J gene, absent from TCRdb, was called here by matching the DNA to germline. The receptor comes from a human donor in good health. Sequenced input: blood. CDR3 loop: CATMHASRKLF. In DNA, the CDR3 is TGTGCCACCATGCATGCGAGCCGGAAACTCTTT.